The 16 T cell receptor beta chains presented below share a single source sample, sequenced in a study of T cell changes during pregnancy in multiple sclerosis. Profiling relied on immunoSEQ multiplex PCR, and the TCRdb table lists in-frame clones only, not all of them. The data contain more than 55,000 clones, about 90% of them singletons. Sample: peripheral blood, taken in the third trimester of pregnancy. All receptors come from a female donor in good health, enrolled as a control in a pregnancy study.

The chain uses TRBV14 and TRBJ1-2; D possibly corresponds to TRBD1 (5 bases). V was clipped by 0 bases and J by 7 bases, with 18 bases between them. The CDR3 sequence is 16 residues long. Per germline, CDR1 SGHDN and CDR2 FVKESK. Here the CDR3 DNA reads TGTGCCAGCAGCCAAGATATTTCTTCGGGGGAGGGTGGCTACACCTTC. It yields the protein CASSQDISSGEGGYTF.

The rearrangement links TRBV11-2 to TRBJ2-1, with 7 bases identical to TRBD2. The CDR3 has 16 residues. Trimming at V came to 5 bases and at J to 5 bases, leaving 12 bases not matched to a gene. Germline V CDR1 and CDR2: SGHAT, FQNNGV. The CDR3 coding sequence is TGTGCCAGCAGCCCGATTAGTAGCGGGTTTAACAATGAGCAGTTCTTC. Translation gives CASSPISSGFNNEQFF.

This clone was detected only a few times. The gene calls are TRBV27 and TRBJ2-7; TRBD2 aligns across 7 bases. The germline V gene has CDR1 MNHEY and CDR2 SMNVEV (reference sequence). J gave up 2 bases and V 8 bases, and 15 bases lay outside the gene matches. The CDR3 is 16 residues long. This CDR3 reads CASGRSASGIPYEQYF. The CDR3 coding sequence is TGTGCCAGCGGTAGGAGCGCCAGCGGGATACCCTACGAGCAGTACTTC.

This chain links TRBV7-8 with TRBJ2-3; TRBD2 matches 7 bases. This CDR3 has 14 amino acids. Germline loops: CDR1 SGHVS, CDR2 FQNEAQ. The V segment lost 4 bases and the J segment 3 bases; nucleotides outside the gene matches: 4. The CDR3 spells CASSWRETTDTQYF. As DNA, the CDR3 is TGTGCCAGCAGCTGGCGGGAGACGACAGATACGCAGTATTTT.

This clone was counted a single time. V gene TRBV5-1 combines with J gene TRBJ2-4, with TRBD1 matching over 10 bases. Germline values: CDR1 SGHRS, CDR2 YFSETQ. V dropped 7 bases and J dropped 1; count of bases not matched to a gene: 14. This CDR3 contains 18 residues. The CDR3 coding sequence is TGCGCCAGCGCCCCGGGACAGGGGAGTCTGTTGGCCAAAAACATTCAGTACTTC. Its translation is CASAPGQGSLLAKNIQYF. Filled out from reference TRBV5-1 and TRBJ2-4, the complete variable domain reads KAGVTQTPRYLIKTRGQQVTLSCSPISGHRSVSWYQQTPGQGLQFLFEYFSETQRNKGNFPGRFSGRQFSNSRSEMNVSTLELGDSALYLCASAPGQGSLLAKNIQYFGAGTRLSVL.

The CDR3 loop reads CASSYASTDTQYF. For the CDR3, the DNA is TGTGCCAGCAGTTACGCGAGTACAGATACGCAGTATTTT. This chain uses TRBV6-6 with TRBJ2-3; D gene ambiguous. The ends were cut back, 2 bases at V and 3 bases at J, with 6 bases in the middle. CDR1 is MNHNY, CDR2 SVGAGI, per germline (reference sequence). The CDR3 length is 13 residues.

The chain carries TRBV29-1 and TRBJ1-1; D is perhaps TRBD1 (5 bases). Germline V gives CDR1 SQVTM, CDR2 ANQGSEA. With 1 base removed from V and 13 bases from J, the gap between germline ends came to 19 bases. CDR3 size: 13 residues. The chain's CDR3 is CSVEAGGPQPCFF. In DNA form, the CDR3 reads TGCAGCGTTGAAGCGGGGGGACCACAGCCTTGTTTCTTT.

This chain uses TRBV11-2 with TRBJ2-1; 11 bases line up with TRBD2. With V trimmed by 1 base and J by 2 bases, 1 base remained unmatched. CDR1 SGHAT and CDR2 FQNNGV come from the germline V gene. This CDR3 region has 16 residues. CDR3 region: CASSLGLAGTYNEQFF. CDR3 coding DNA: TGTGCCAGCAGCTTAGGACTAGCGGGAACCTACAATGAGCAGTTCTTC.

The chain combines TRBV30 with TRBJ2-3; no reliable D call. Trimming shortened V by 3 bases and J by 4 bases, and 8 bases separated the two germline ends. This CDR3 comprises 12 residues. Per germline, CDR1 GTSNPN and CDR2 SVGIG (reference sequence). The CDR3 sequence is CAWSAIPDTQYF. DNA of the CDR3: TGTGCCTGGAGCGCTATACCAGATACGCAGTATTTT.

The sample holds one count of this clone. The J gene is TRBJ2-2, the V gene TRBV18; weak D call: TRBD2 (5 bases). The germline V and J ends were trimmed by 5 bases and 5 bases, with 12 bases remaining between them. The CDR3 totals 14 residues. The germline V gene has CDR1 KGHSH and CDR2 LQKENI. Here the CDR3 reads CASSRRGSTGELFF. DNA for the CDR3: TGTGCCAGCTCAAGGCGAGGGAGTACCGGGGAGCTGTTTTTT. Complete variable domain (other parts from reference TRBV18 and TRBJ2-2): NAGVMQNPRHLVRRRGQEARLRCSPMKGHSHVYWYRQLPEEGLKFMVYLQKENIIDESGMPKERFSAEFPKEGPSILRIQQVVRGDSAAYFCASSRRGSTGELFFGEGSRLTVL.

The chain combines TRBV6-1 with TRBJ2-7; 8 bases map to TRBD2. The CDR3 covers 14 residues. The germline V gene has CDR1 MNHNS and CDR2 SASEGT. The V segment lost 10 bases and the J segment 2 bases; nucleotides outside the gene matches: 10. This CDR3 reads CATSFSGAAYEQYF. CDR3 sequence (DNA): TGTGCCACGTCTTTTAGCGGGGCCGCCTACGAGCAGTACTTC.

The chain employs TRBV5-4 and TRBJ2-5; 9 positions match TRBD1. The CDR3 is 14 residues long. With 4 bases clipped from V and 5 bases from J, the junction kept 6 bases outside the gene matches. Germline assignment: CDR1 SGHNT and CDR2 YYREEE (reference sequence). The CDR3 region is CASSATGGRETQYF. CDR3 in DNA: TGTGCCAGCAGCGCCACAGGGGGCAGGGAGACCCAGTACTTC.

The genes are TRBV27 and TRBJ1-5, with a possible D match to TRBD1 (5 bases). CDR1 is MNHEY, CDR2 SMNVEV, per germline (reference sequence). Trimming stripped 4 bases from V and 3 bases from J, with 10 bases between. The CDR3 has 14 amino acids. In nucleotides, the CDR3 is TGTGCCAGCAGTTGGGGCGGATACAATCAGCCCCAGCATTTT. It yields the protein CASSWGGYNQPQHF.

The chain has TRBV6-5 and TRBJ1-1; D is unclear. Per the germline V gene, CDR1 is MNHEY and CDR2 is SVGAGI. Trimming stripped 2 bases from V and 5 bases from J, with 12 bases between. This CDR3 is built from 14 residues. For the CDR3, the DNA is TGTGCCAGCAGTTACGGGGAGAGAAGGACTGAAGCTTTCTTT. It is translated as CASSYGERRTEAFF.

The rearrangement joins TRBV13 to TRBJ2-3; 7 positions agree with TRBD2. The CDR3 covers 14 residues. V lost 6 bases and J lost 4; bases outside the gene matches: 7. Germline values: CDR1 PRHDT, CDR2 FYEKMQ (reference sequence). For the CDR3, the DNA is TGTGCCAGCAGGACGGGCGGGAGCGCAGATACGCAGTATTTT. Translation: CASRTGGSADTQYF. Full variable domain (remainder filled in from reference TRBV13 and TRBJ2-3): AAGVIQSPRHLIKEKRETATLKCYPIPRHDTVYWYQQGPGQDPQFLISFYEKMQSDKGSIPDRFSAQQFSDYHSELNMSSLELGDSALYFCASRTGGSADTQYFGPGTRLTVL.

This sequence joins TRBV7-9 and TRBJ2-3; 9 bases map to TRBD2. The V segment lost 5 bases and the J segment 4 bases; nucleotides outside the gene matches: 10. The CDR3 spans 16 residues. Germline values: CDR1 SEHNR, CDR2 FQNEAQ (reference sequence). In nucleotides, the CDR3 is TGTGCCAGCAGCCCAGTCGCGGCGGGAGGGTCAGATACGCAGTATTTT. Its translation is CASSPVAAGGSDTQYF.